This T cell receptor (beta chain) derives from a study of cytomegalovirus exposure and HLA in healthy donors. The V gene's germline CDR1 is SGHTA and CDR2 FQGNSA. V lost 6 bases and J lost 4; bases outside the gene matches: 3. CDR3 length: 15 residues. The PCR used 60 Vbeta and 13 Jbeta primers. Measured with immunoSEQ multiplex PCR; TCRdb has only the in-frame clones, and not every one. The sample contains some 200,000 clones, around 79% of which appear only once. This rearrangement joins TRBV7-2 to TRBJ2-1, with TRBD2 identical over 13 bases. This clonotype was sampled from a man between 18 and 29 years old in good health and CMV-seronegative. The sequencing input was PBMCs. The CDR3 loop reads CASRRTSGGYNEQFF. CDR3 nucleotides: TGTGCCAGCAGGCGGACTAGCGGGGGATACAATGAGCAGTTCTTC. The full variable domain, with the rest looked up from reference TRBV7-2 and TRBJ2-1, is GAGVSQSPSNKVTEKGKDVELRCDPISGHTALYWYRQSLGQGLEFLIYFQGNSAPDKSGLPSDRFSAERTGGSVSTLTIQRTQQEDSAVYLCASRRTSGGYNEQFFGPGTRLTVL.